The 26 T cell receptor beta chains given below trace back to one sample, sequenced in a study of blood T cells in healthy people across ages. Next came a second PCR, run for about 7 to 12 cycles, which used a sample-barcoded 5' primer along with a J-beta primer mix. TCRdb re-called the 5' RACE reads through MiXCR, storing one row per CDR3 protein. This table has 750,000 to 950,000 distinct CDR3 sequences, 53% appearing once. Input material: blood. These TCRs come from an elderly man in good health.

V is TRBV29-1 and J is TRBJ2-5, with 7 bases matching TRBD1. The CDR3 has 13 amino acids. With V trimmed by 7 bases and J by 5 bases, 10 bases remained unmatched. Germline V gives CDR1 SQVTM, CDR2 ANQGSEA. The CDR3 nucleotides read TGCAGCGGCGCCGGGACAGCAAAGGAGACCCAGTACTTC. Translating gives CSGAGTAKETQYF.

The chain combines TRBV20-1 with TRBJ2-1; D is ambiguous. V lost 2 bases and J lost 0, with 8 bases in between. CDR1 and CDR2 from the germline V gene are DFQATT and SNEGSKA (reference sequence). CDR3 length: 14 amino acids. CDR3: CSARRVSSYNEQFF. CDR3 DNA: TGCAGTGCTAGAAGGGTGAGCTCCTACAATGAGCAGTTCTTC.

The V and J genes are TRBV20-1 and TRBJ1-4; D unclear. CDR3 length: 14 amino acids. The V and J ends lost 6 bases and 5 bases respectively, with 16 bases between them. Per the germline V gene, CDR1 is DFQATT and CDR2 is SNEGSKA (reference sequence). The CDR3 here is CSALFAPPNEKLFF. The CDR3 DNA sequence: TGCAGTGCCCTGTTCGCCCCCCCGAATGAAAAACTGTTTTTT.

The V call is TRBV12-3 or TRBV12-4, the J call TRBJ2-5; possible D gene TRBD2, 5 bases. The DNA end lines up better with TRBJ2-7; the J call may be wrong. This CDR3 is built from 15 residues. The DNA of the CDR3 is TGTGCCAGCAGTTTGAGGGATTTCCGGATTTACGAGCAGTACTTC. It specifies CASSLRDFRIYEQYF.

This clonotype was counted between two and nine times. The chain has TRBV7-2 and TRBJ2-3, with a possible D match to TRBD2 (6 bases). Germline V CDR1 and CDR2: SGHTA, FQGNSA. Trimming removed 1 base at V and 14 bases at J, with 25 bases between. The CDR3 is made up of 16 amino acids. The CDR3, as DNA: TGTGCCAGCAGCTTAGGAGTCGCGGGACGGCACAGATACGCGTATTTT. Translated: CASSLGVAGRHRYAYF. Based on the CDR3 plus reference TRBV7-2 and TRBJ2-3, the full variable domain is GAGVSQSPSNKVTEKGKDVELRCDPISGHTALYWYRQSLGQGLEFLIYFQGNSAPDKSGLPSDRFSAERTGGSVSTLTIQRTQQEDSAVYLCASSLGVAGRHRYAYFGPGTRLTVL.

This clonotype has only a few counts. The J gene is TRBJ2-6, the V gene TRBV29-1; 8 bases line up with TRBD2. The CDR3 spans 13 residues. The germline gives CDR1 SQVTM, CDR2 ANQGSEA. V dropped 8 bases and J dropped 3; count of bases not matched to a gene: 3. CDR3 coding DNA: TGCAGCCGGGAGGGCTTTGGGGCCAACGTCCTGACTTTC. Translated, it gives CSREGFGANVLTF.

V is TRBV28 and J is TRBJ1-2; D unclear. The length of the CDR3 is 14 residues. The V and J ends lost 7 bases and 0 bases respectively, with 12 bases between them. Germline CDR1 is MDHEN and CDR2 is SYDVKM. CDR3 nucleotides: TGTGCCAGCACCTGGACGAAAGCTAACTATGGCTACACCTTC. It codes for CASTWTKANYGYTF.

This clonotype came up once. The chain combines TRBV20-1 with TRBJ2-1; no definite D call. Trimming removed 0 bases from V and 9 bases from J, with 9 bases in between. In germline, CDR1 is DFQATT, CDR2 SNEGSKA (reference sequence). The CDR3 runs 12 residues. CDR3: CSARDYFTEQFF. CDR3 bases: TGCAGTGCTAGAGACTATTTCACTGAGCAGTTCTTC.

The rearrangement links TRBV28 to TRBJ2-7, with a tentative D call TRBD2 (6 bases). The V gene's germline CDR1 is MDHEN and CDR2 SYDVKM. Trimming stripped 6 bases from V and 6 bases from J, with 18 bases between. This CDR3 is 14 amino acids long. The CDR3 here is CASRRGGKALEQYF. Here the CDR3 DNA reads TGTGCCAGCAGGAGAGGCGGGAAGGCCCTCGAGCAGTACTTC.

In the case of this clonotype: A much larger clone sits a single nucleotide away, making a read error possible. The CDR3 is CASNGMTNEKLLF. The CDR3 nucleotides read TGTGCCAGCAACGGGATGACGAATGAAAAACTGCTTTTT. The V gene is TRBV28, the J gene TRBJ1-4; no definite D call. This CDR3 is 13 amino acids long. Germline-derived CDR1 and CDR2 are MDHEN and SYDVKM.

The CDR3 nucleotides read TGTGCCAGCAGCGTCCGGGACAGGGCCTACAATGAGCAGTTCTTC. Translation: CASSVRDRAYNEQFF. The genes are TRBV7-2 and TRBJ2-1; TRBD1 matches 9 bases. In germline, CDR1 is SGHTA, CDR2 FQGNSA. The CDR3 is 15 residues long. Trimming at V came to 5 bases and at J to 2 bases, leaving 4 bases not matched to a gene.

J is TRBJ2-1 and V is TRBV5-1; TRBD2 matches 12 bases. With V trimmed by 4 bases and J by 6 bases, 8 bases remained unmatched. Germline V gives CDR1 SGHRS, CDR2 YFSETQ. This CDR3 has 16 residues. As DNA, the CDR3 is TGCGCCAGCAGCGTACCTAGCGGGGGGGCATTCAATGAGCAGTTCTTC. This translates into CASSVPSGGAFNEQFF.

This clonotype has only a few counts. The V and J genes are TRBV7-6 and TRBJ1-5; perhaps TRBD1 as D (6 bases). The CDR3 has 14 amino acids. CDR1 SGHVS and CDR2 FNYEAQ come from the germline V gene. Trimming removed 5 bases at V and 2 bases at J, with 10 bases between. The CDR3 DNA follows: TGTGCCAGCAGCCCGCGACAGGGCAATCAGCCCCAGCATTTT. This translates into CASSPRQGNQPQHF.

This clonotype appeared many times. The genes are TRBV7-9 and TRBJ1-2, with D uncertain. With 1 base removed from V and 5 bases from J, the gap between germline ends came to 14 bases. The germline V gene has CDR1 SEHNR and CDR2 FQNEAQ (reference sequence). CDR3 length equals 15 residues. CDR3 sequence reads: CASSLGSPSPYGYTF. Written as DNA, the CDR3 is TGTGCCAGCAGCTTAGGCTCGCCGTCCCCTTATGGCTACACCTTC.

As for this clonotype: At one boundary the junction diverges from the germline segment, which might be a read error. V usage is TRBV5-1 and J usage is TRBJ2-7; D possibly corresponds to TRBD1 (6 bases). CDR3 length: 16 residues. Germline CDR1 reads SGHRS; CDR2 reads YFSETQ. The CDR3 here is CVSSHKQGNFIDEQYF. CDR3 in DNA: TGCGTCAGCAGCCACAAACAGGGCAACTTCATAGACGAGCAGTACTTC. Full variable domain (remainder filled in from reference TRBV5-1 and TRBJ2-7): KAGVTQTPRYLIKTRGQQVTLSCSPISGHRSVSWYQQTPGQGLQFLFEYFSETQRNKGNFPGRFSGRQFSNSRSEMNVSTLELGDSALYLCVSSHKQGNFIDEQYFGPGTRLTVT.

V gene TRBV29-1 combines with J gene TRBJ2-7; 11 bases line up with TRBD1. J was trimmed by 3 bases and V by 2 bases; bases with no gene match: 6. The CDR3 has 15 residues. Per the germline V gene, CDR1 is SQVTM and CDR2 is ANQGSEA. CDR3 nucleotides: TGCAGCGTTGAATCCCAGGACAGGGGGCTCTACGAGCAGTACTTC. As protein: CSVESQDRGLYEQYF.

The chain recombines TRBV5-1 with TRBJ2-1; D perhaps matches TRBD1 (5 bases). The CDR3 spans 12 residues. Germline lookup yields CDR1 SGHRS and CDR2 YFSETQ. V was clipped by 2 bases and J by 9 bases, with 9 bases between them. The CDR3 DNA reads as TGCGCCAGCAGCTTTGGGGCAGGTGAGCAGTTCTTC. Translating gives CASSFGAGEQFF.

This chain uses TRBV20-1 with TRBJ2-3; 7 bases fit TRBD2. V shed 4 bases and J 14 bases; nucleotides not matched to a gene: 15. Germline CDR1 DFQATT, CDR2 SNEGSKA (reference sequence). The CDR3 has 13 residues. The CDR3 is CSANGGSSRDAYF. CDR3 coding DNA: TGCAGTGCTAATGGCGGGAGTAGCAGAGACGCGTATTTT.

There are a few counts of this clonotype. The V call is TRBV2, the J call TRBJ2-6; D is possibly TRBD1 or TRBD2 (5 bases each). V was trimmed by 9 bases and J by 0 bases, leaving 15 bases between them. CDR1 SNHLY and CDR2 FYNNEI come from the germline V gene. The CDR3 spans 16 residues. The CDR3 coding sequence is TGTGCCAGTGGGGGACGGTTCTTCTCTGGGGCCAACGTCCTGACTTTC. It translates to CASGGRFFSGANVLTF.

This clonotype was counted ten times or more. The chain links TRBV11-2 to TRBJ2-3, with TRBD2 matching 12 bases. V was pared by 3 bases and J by 4 bases, with 2 bases of the junction left unmatched. Germline CDR1 reads SGHAT; CDR2 reads FQNNGV. The CDR3 has 15 residues. The CDR3 DNA reads as TGTGCCAGCAGCTTGACTAGCGGGAGAGCAGATACGCAGTATTTT. This translates into CASSLTSGRADTQYF. Looking up the rest from reference TRBV11-2 and TRBJ2-3 gives the full variable domain: EAGVAQSPRYKIIEKRQSVAFWCNPISGHATLYWYQQILGQGPKLLIQFQNNGVVDDSQLPKDRFSAERLKGVDSTLKIQPAKLEDSAVYLCASSLTSGRADTQYFGPGTRLTVL.

The chain combines TRBV6-6 with TRBJ2-5, with D possibly being TRBD1 (6 bases). This CDR3 is 14 amino acids long. Germline V CDR1 and CDR2: MNHNY, SVGAGI (reference sequence). Trimming pared 6 bases from V and 0 bases from J, leaving 11 bases between. In nucleotides, the CDR3 is TGTGCCAGCAGCAAGCAGGGGAACCAAGAGACCCAGTACTTC. Protein product: CASSKQGNQETQYF.

The chain links TRBV7-2 to TRBJ2-5; 11 bases align to TRBD2. This CDR3 has 17 amino acids. V trimming: 1 base; J trimming: 2 bases; junction bases outside the gene matches: 6. Germline V CDR1 and CDR2: SGHTA, FQGNSA. CDR3 in amino acids: CASSLGSLAGGQETQYF. CDR3 nucleotides: TGTGCCAGCAGCTTAGGGAGTTTAGCGGGAGGGCAAGAGACCCAGTACTTC.

This clonotype was counted between two and nine times. A much bigger clone sits one base away, suggesting this may be a read error. The V and J genes are TRBV6-6 and TRBJ2-1; TRBD2 agrees at 8 bases. Trimming at V came to 2 bases and at J to 2 bases, leaving 5 bases not matched to a gene. The CDR3 is 16 residues long. From germline, CDR1 is MNHNY and CDR2 SVGAGI (reference sequence). In DNA, the CDR3 is TGTGCCAGCAGTTACGGGACTAGGGGGACCTACAATGAGCAGTTCTTC. Translation: CASSYGTRGTYNEQFF.

V and J are TRBV27 and TRBJ2-4; TRBD1 matches 9 bases. Trimming cost V 5 bases and J 6 bases; bases outside gene matches: 2. Germline CDR1 and CDR2: MNHEY and SMNVEV (reference sequence). The CDR3 loop spans 13 amino acids. CDR3 in amino acids: CASSATGGNIQYF. In DNA, the CDR3 is TGTGCCAGCAGTGCGACAGGGGGAAACATTCAGTACTTC.

The chain couples TRBV13 to TRBJ2-7; D is unresolved. Germline V gene lookup returns CDR1 PRHDT and CDR2 FYEKMQ (reference sequence). Trimming removed 5 bases at V and 1 base at J, with 15 bases between. This CDR3 has 15 residues. The CDR3, as DNA: TGTGCCAGCAGCGATGGTGGACCTTCTTCCTACGAGCAGTACTTC. Its translation: CASSDGGPSSYEQYF.

This clonotype appeared a few times. This rearrangement joins TRBV29-1 to TRBJ1-1; 7 nucleotides agree with TRBD1. This CDR3 has 13 residues. The V segment lost 6 bases and the J segment 1 base; nucleotides outside the gene matches: 5. Germline values: CDR1 SQVTM, CDR2 ANQGSEA. The chain's CDR3 is CSVGGTANTEAFF. CDR3 bases: TGCAGCGTCGGCGGGACAGCGAACACTGAAGCTTTCTTT.